A selection of T cell receptor beta chains follows, all from one sample in a study of beta chain features in type 1 diabetes. Assay: immunoSEQ multiplex PCR; the TCRdb copy retains only in-frame clones and omits some. The sample holds around 150,000 clones, over 9% seen once. Sequencing used central memory CD4+ T cells from blood. The receptors were sampled from a man younger than 45 with type 1 diabetes. CDR3s include the opening cysteine and the closing phenylalanine or tryptophan. Size is stated for part of the rows, as once, few or many counts, or as a class when the clone is expanded.

clone_size v_call cdr3_aa
. TRBV18 CASSPAGTANTEAFF
. TRBV5-8 CASSHPLAVQAFF
. TRBV11-2 CASSPWRASNTEAFF
many TRBV4-1 CASSRAASTEAFF
. TRBV11-2 CASSFGTSGGNTQYF
. TRBV4-1 CASSDFSGRGSYNEQFF
few TRBV9 CASSVGGFTGELFF
few TRBV14 CASSPLSDTQYF
few TRBV5-1 CASSATTGGNTEAFF
. TRBV5-4 CASSFKLAGASDTQYF
. TRBV28 CASLPLASRLTDTQYF
. TRBV4-3 CASSPGLAGGNEQFF
few TRBV18 CASSQAGPPSLSSYNEQFF
. TRBV4-1 CASSPSTSGRSYEQYF
few TRBV11-2 CASSSLAGVNEQFF
few TRBV2 CASSPTATNEKLFF
few TRBV11-2 CASSLDRDYQQFF
few TRBV11-3 CASSSGEGETQYF
few TRBV7-2 CASSKKKPGQGYTYEQYF
. TRBV2 CASSGATGFNQPQHF
few TRBV19 CASDTNRNQPQHF
few TRBV15 CATSTLLAGPSRYF
few TRBV28 CASSSGGVGYNEQFF
. TRBV19 CASTKGHDEKLFF
few TRBV4-3 CASSQEWAPSGGGSGELFF
few TRBV29-1 CSVSHSNTEAFF
few TRBV7-9 CASSPSRGEQFF
few TRBV7-2 CASSLEQGASETQYF
. TRBV5-1 CASSLSSRETQYF
. TRBV9 CASSVGGLLNTGELFF
few TRBV27 CASTFQVIQPQHF
. TRBV5-4 CASTRDRGSPEAFF
. TRBV7-9 CASSRAGAANEKLFF
few TRBV2 CASSGNQETQYF
few TRBV5-1 CASSSRRDSYEQYF
few TRBV9 CASSEGLQNEQFF
once TRBV7-3 CASSLSGQGVDEQFF
. TRBV5-1 CASSPAETSSYNEQFF
. TRBV9 CASSEGTGGNYGYTF
few TRBV7-2 CASSLGYGSRQETQYF
few TRBV28 CASSSPGQGAGYEQYF
few TRBV7-8 CASSKAGWGGVYEQYF
. TRBV7-2 CASSGSGYTDTQYF
. TRBV4-3 CASSPKGLRDNEQFF
. TRBV27 CASSPVRWGVYTF
few TRBV28 CASTAISGTSWETQYF
. TRBV7-9 CASSLVGTSGETQYF
. TRBV9 CASSVGGQGAQETQYF